This T cell receptor (beta chain) was retrieved from a study of shared clonotypes between healthy human individuals. Adult donors, all healthy and HIV-negative, had no recent acute infections or vaccinations. A remark on this clone: Antigen specificity is unknown.

Findings of the study overall: Generally, naive subsets (rather than memory subsets) showed larger estimated richness. Enrolling few donors narrowed the genetic and exposure-history diversity that was represented.

Original processing notes: Junction-only sequences without quality scores came from ImmunoSEQ, so filtering differed. Clones were read by immunoSEQ multiplex PCR, and TCRdb kept only the in-frame ones, dropping some. The D gene and trimming were derived from the DNA, and the V and J assignments and clone size from that table. The sample carries over a million clones, 75% to 80% recorded once. Germline assignment: CDR1 SGDLS and CDR2 YYNGEE. The CDR3 spans 17 residues. The V segment lost 0 bases and the J segment 9 bases; nucleotides outside the gene matches: 13. The specimen sequenced was memory CD4+ T cells from PBMCs. Subset denoted: CD45RA-negative fraction. The chain has TRBV9 and TRBJ2-1; 9 nucleotides agree with TRBD2. This TCR derives from a man between 18 and 35 years old in good health. Some clones in this sample may be carry-over from other donors' samples. CDR3 sequence (DNA): TGTGCCAGCAGCGTAGAGGCGGGAGGGCCGGGAGGAGGTGAGCAGTTCTTC. This gives the protein CASSVEAGGPGGGEQFF.